The 15 T cell receptor beta chains below were found in one sample sequenced in a study of cytomegalovirus exposure and HLA in healthy donors. The data were produced by immunoSEQ multiplex PCR, yet TCRdb's version contains in-frame clones alone and is incomplete. The sample lists over 120,000 clones; 90% were seen once. The sequenced material came from PBMCs. Receptors originate from a woman in her twenties or thirties in good health and CMV-seropositive.

J is TRBJ1-5 and V is TRBV2, with 7 bases that match TRBD1. Per germline, CDR1 SNHLY and CDR2 FYNNEI. The CDR3 runs to 15 residues. V lost 7 bases to trimming and J lost 4 bases; unmatched junction nucleotides: 10. Here the CDR3 DNA reads TGTGCCAGCAATCGACGGGACAGTCCTAATCAGCCCCAGCATTTT. Translating it yields CASNRRDSPNQPQHF.

The rearrangement joins TRBV2 to TRBJ1-4; maybe TRBD1 (5 bases). V was shortened by 7 bases and J by 8 bases, with 17 bases between the two germline ends. Germline V gene lookup returns CDR1 SNHLY and CDR2 FYNNEI. This CDR3 has 14 residues. CDR3 sequence (DNA): TGTGCCAGCATCGCCGGGACTTTCAGCGAAAAACTGTTTTTT. Amino acids: CASIAGTFSEKLFF.

This chain connects TRBV7-8 to TRBJ1-4; 8 bases fit TRBD1. The CDR3 contains 14 residues. CDR1 is SGHVS and CDR2 is FQNEAQ in the germline V gene. The junction had 3 bases not matched to a gene; V was cut back by 5 bases and J by 4 bases. This chain's CDR3 is CASSGTGLNEKLFF. CDR3 DNA: TGTGCCAGCAGCGGGACAGGCCTTAATGAAAAACTGTTTTTT.

The chain is built from TRBV28 and TRBJ1-5, with a possible D match to TRBD1 (6 bases). The germline V gene encodes CDR1 MDHEN and CDR2 SYDVKM. CDR3 length: 14 residues. The V gene lost 3 bases and the J gene lost 6 bases, with 12 bases spanning the gap. Here the CDR3 DNA reads TGTGCCAGCAGTTTGAGGCAGGGGATTCAGCCCCAGCATTTT. It is translated as CASSLRQGIQPQHF.

V and J are TRBV9 and TRBJ2-7, with TRBD2 matching 11 bases. CDR1 is SGDLS, CDR2 YYNGEE, per germline. The trim removed 2 bases at V and 6 bases at J, leaving 4 bases unmatched. The CDR3 has 14 amino acids. The CDR3 sequence: CASSVVAGGGEQYF. In DNA, the CDR3 is TGTGCCAGCAGCGTCGTAGCGGGAGGGGGCGAGCAGTACTTC. Full variable domain (outside the CDR3, taken from reference TRBV9 and TRBJ2-7): DSGVTQTPKHLITATGQRVTLRCSPRSGDLSVYWYQQSLDQGLQFLIQYYNGEERAKGNILERFSAQQFPDLHSELNLSSLELGDSALYFCASSVVAGGGEQYFGPGTRLTVT.

This clone was seen a single time. The rearrangement links TRBV2 to TRBJ2-7, with D maybe TRBD1 (7 bases). V dropped 7 bases and J dropped 1 base, with 17 bases sitting between them. The CDR3 has 15 amino acids. Germline assignment: CDR1 SNHLY and CDR2 FYNNEI. The CDR3 nucleotides read TGTGCCAGCACTGGCGGGACAGCTAATTCCTACGAGCAGTACTTC. Protein product: CASTGGTANSYEQYF.

CDR3: CASSESQSGYGYTF. CDR3 DNA: TGCGCCAGCAGTGAATCACAAAGCGGCTATGGCTACACCTTC. The chain is built from TRBV10-1 and TRBJ1-2; no clear D. Germline-derived CDR1 and CDR2 are WNHNN and SYGVQD (reference sequence). Trimming pared 3 bases from V and 4 bases from J, leaving 12 bases between. The CDR3 has 14 residues.

The V and J genes are TRBV19 and TRBJ1-1; 7 nucleotides match TRBD1. V gave up 8 bases and J gave up 1 base; unmatched junction bases: 10. There are 15 residues in the CDR3. Germline V lookup: CDR1 LNHDA, CDR2 SQIVND (reference sequence). The CDR3: CASRWGYRGNTEAFF. The CDR3 DNA sequence: TGTGCCAGTCGGTGGGGCTACAGGGGGAACACTGAAGCTTTCTTT.

CDR3 residues: CSVSEYTF. CDR3 in DNA: TGCAGCGTTTCCGAGTACACCTTC. The J gene is TRBJ1-2, the V gene TRBV29-1; unclear D gene. The ends were cut back, 5 bases at V and 11 bases at J, with 6 bases in the middle. The CDR3 consists of 8 residues. Germline V CDR1 and CDR2: SQVTM, ANQGSEA.

The chain is built from TRBV14 and TRBJ1-2; tentative D call: TRBD1 (5 bases). Germline-derived CDR1 and CDR2 are SGHDN and FVKESK. The CDR3 has 13 amino acids. Trimming removed 1 base from V and 7 bases from J, with 10 bases in between. The DNA of the CDR3 is TGTGCCAGCAGCCAAGGGACATCTGCTGGCTACACCTTC. It encodes CASSQGTSAGYTF.

This rearrangement joins TRBV14 to TRBJ2-7; TRBD2 agrees at 12 bases. This CDR3 is 15 amino acids long. V gave up 2 bases and J gave up 3 bases; unmatched junction bases: 2. Germline CDR1 is SGHDN and CDR2 is FVKESK. CDR3 region: CASSQWTSGDYEQYF. The CDR3 coding sequence is TGTGCCAGCAGCCAATGGACTAGCGGGGACTACGAGCAGTACTTC. The full variable domain, in which reference TRBV14 and TRBJ2-7 provide the parts outside the CDR3, is EAGVTQFPSHSVIEKGQTVTLRCDPISGHDNLYWYRRVMGKEIKFLLHFVKESKQDESGMPNNRFLAERTGGTYSTLKVQPAELEDSGVYFCASSQWTSGDYEQYFGPGTRLTVT.

This chain connects TRBV4-1 to TRBJ2-5; D is perhaps TRBD2 (6 bases). Germline CDR1 MGHRA, CDR2 YSYEKL. The CDR3 spans 15 residues. Trimming shortened V by 0 bases and J by 2 bases, and 10 bases separated the two germline ends. CDR3 amino acids: CASSQDGLAQETQYF. The CDR3 DNA follows: TGCGCCAGCAGCCAAGATGGGCTAGCGCAAGAGACCCAGTACTTC.

The rearrangement uses TRBV4-1 and TRBJ1-5; D is ambiguous. The CDR3 spans 13 residues. Trimming cost V 0 bases and J 4 bases, with 4 bases left between them. Germline V gene lookup returns CDR1 MGHRA and CDR2 YSYEKL. The CDR3 here is CASSQDQNQPQHF. The CDR3 DNA reads TGCGCCAGCAGCCAAGATCAAAATCAGCCCCAGCATTTT.

This clone showed up just a few times. At one boundary the junction diverges from the germline segment, which might be a read error. The rearrangement joins TRBV10-1 to TRBJ1-6; D is unresolved. The CDR3 covers 13 residues. Looked up from germline, CDR1 is WNHNN and CDR2 is SYGVQD (reference sequence). CDR3 sequence (DNA): TGCGCCAGCAGTGAGACCTACAATTCACCCCTCCACTTT. As protein: CASSETYNSPLHF.

V and J are TRBV15 and TRBJ2-3; TRBD2 aligns across 8 bases. V gave up 5 bases and J gave up 4 bases; unmatched junction bases: 11. Per germline, CDR1 LNHNV and CDR2 YYDKDF (reference sequence). This CDR3 is built from 16 residues. CDR3: CATSWSSGSGSDTQYF. The CDR3 DNA reads TGTGCCACCAGCTGGAGCAGCGGGAGTGGGTCAGATACGCAGTATTTT.